The 27 T cell receptor beta chains given below trace back to one sample, sequenced in a study of T cells in Graves' hyperthyroidism and ophthalmopathy. There were TCR beta CDR3 regions amplified from RNA transcripts. HTBI primers were the set used in a first-round RT-PCR of the TCR CDR3. MiXCR, applied by TCRdb to the multiplex PCR reads, yields one record per CDR3 protein. The table records hundreds of thousands of distinct CDR3 sequences, over 12% of them present only once. The specimen sequenced was blood. The receptor set was obtained from a man between 18 and 35 years old with Graves' ophthalmopathy.

This clonotype has a count of ten or more. CDR3: CASSSIQGARYEQYF. The CDR3 DNA follows: TGCGCCAGCAGCTCAATACAGGGGGCGCGCTACGAGCAGTACTTC. The chain links TRBV5-1 to TRBJ2-7; 9 positions match TRBD1. Germline V gene lookup returns CDR1 SGHRS and CDR2 YFSETQ. This CDR3 comprises 15 residues. After removal of 3 bases from V and 3 bases from J, the junction contained 7 bases not matched to a gene.

V and J are TRBV20-1 and TRBJ2-1; TRBD2 matches 14 bases. Germline V lookup: CDR1 DFQATT, CDR2 SNEGSKA (reference sequence). V shed 5 bases, J shed 9 bases, and the junction held 12 bases outside the gene matches. The CDR3 has 16 amino acids. In nucleotides, the CDR3 is TGCAGTGCTCGTGCGGGACTAGCGGGGGACCTCGGTGAGCAGTTCTTC. It translates to CSARAGLAGDLGEQFF.

This clonotype has ten or more counts. The chain is built from TRBV6-1 and TRBJ1-6; 7 nucleotides align to TRBD1. Germline values: CDR1 MNHNS, CDR2 SASEGT. The trim removed 4 bases at V and 5 bases at J, leaving 8 bases unmatched. The CDR3 runs to 16 residues. The CDR3, as DNA: TGTGCCAGCAGTGCACCAGGGGGAGCAAATAATTCACCCCTCCACTTT. This translates into CASSAPGGANNSPLHF.

This clonotype was counted ten times or more. The J gene is TRBJ1-3, the V gene TRBV30; D gene ambiguous. Trimming removed 3 bases at V and 4 bases at J, with 16 bases between. Germline V lookup: CDR1 GTSNPN, CDR2 SVGIG (reference sequence). This CDR3 is built from 15 residues. CDR3 DNA sequence: TGTGCCTGGAGGACCCCATTGGGAGCAGGAAACACCATATATTTT. Residues: CAWRTPLGAGNTIYF. Filled out from reference TRBV30 and TRBJ1-3, the complete variable domain reads SQTIHQWPATLVQPVGSPLSLECTVEGTSNPNLYWYRQAAGRGLQLLFYSVGIGQISSEVPQNLSASRPQDRQFILSSKKLLLSDSGFYLCAWRTPLGAGNTIYFGEGSWLTVV.

This clonotype has a count of ten or more. This chain uses TRBV5-6 with TRBJ2-7; D may correspond to TRBD1 or TRBD2 (5 bases each). This CDR3 region has 13 residues. Trimming removed 8 bases at V and 0 bases at J, with 12 bases between. Germline V gives CDR1 SGHDT, CDR2 YYEEEE. CDR3 nucleotide sequence: TGTGCCAGTCGCGAGGGGAGCTCCTACGAGCAGTACTTC. Translated: CASREGSSYEQYF.

Ten or more counts support this clonotype. The chain joins TRBV2 to TRBJ2-5; D is possibly TRBD2 (5 bases). Trimming took off 6 bases at V and 2 bases at J, with 10 bases between the two ends. Germline values: CDR1 SNHLY, CDR2 FYNNEI. The CDR3 sequence is 13 residues long. CDR3 in DNA: TGTGCCAGCAGGGATCCGGGACAAGAGACCCAGTACTTC. Its protein product is CASRDPGQETQYF. Variable domain in full (rest from reference TRBV2 and TRBJ2-5): EPEVTQTPSHQVTQMGQEVILRCVPISNHLYFYWYRQILGQKVEFLVSFYNNEISEKSEIFDDQFSVERPDGSNFTLKIRSTKLEDSAMYFCASRDPGQETQYFGPGTRLLVL.

This clonotype was recorded at least ten times. The chain carries TRBV13 and TRBJ2-7, with 7 bases identical to TRBD1. V lost 8 bases and J lost 3; bases outside the gene matches: 4. This CDR3 has 12 amino acids. Germline V lookup: CDR1 PRHDT, CDR2 FYEKMQ (reference sequence). CDR3 sequence: CASSGTDYEQYF. CDR3 nucleotide sequence: TGTGCCAGCTCCGGGACAGACTACGAGCAGTACTTC.

This clonotype was observed at least ten times. The chain couples TRBV11-2 to TRBJ2-1; 7 bases line up with TRBD2. Germline CDR1 is SGHAT and CDR2 is FQNNGV. With V trimmed by 5 bases and J by 9 bases, 7 bases remained unmatched. This CDR3 spans 13 amino acids. CDR3 in DNA: TGTGCCAGCAGCCCGAGACTAGCTGGTGAGCAGTTCTTC. Protein product: CASSPRLAGEQFF.

This clonotype has more than one count but fewer than ten. The chain's CDR3 is CASSLSRGGLKTQYF. In DNA, the CDR3 is TGTGCCAGCAGCTTATCGAGGGGTGGCCTCAAGACCCAGTACTTC. V gene TRBV11-3 combines with J gene TRBJ2-5, with D possibly being TRBD1 or TRBD2 (5 bases each). CDR3 length: 15 amino acids. In germline, CDR1 is SGHNT, CDR2 YENEEA. Trimming removed 2 bases from V and 6 bases from J, with 16 bases in between.

This clonotype was seen repeatedly, ten times or more. The genes are TRBV3-1 and TRBJ1-3; D is uncertain. The CDR3 length is 15 residues. Germline V gene lookup returns CDR1 LGHDT and CDR2 YNNKEL (reference sequence). V lost 3 bases and J lost 0, with 9 bases in between. CDR3 sequence: CASSHTANSGNTIYF. The CDR3 DNA follows: TGTGCCAGCAGCCATACCGCGAACTCTGGAAACACCATATATTTT.

Ten or more counts support this clonotype. The chain carries TRBV7-9 and TRBJ1-1, with D hard to call. This CDR3 contains 11 residues. V lost 5 bases to trimming and J lost 7 bases, with 8 bases between them. Germline CDR1 reads SEHNR; CDR2 reads FQNEAQ (reference sequence). The CDR3 DNA sequence: TGTGCCAGCAGCCCGGCTCATGAAGCTTTCTTT. Protein product: CASSPAHEAFF.

This clonotype was detected ten times or more. The chain has TRBV4-2 and TRBJ1-1; D ambiguous. The CDR3 extends over 16 amino acids. Trimming took off 4 bases at V and 0 bases at J, with 15 bases between the two ends. Per the germline V gene, CDR1 is LGHNA and CDR2 is YNFKEQ. Written as DNA, the CDR3 is TGTGCCAGCAGCCGCTACGGATGGGGAATGAACACTGAAGCTTTCTTT. Protein product: CASSRYGWGMNTEAFF.

The sample holds many counts of this clonotype. This sequence joins TRBV5-1 and TRBJ1-1; 9 nucleotides match TRBD1. The junction had 5 bases not matched to a gene; V was cut back by 4 bases and J by 1 base. The CDR3 runs 15 residues. CDR1 is SGHRS and CDR2 is YFSETQ in the germline V gene. In DNA form, the CDR3 reads TGCGCCAGCAGCCCCGGGACAGGGTCGAACACTGAAGCTTTCTTT. Encoded protein: CASSPGTGSNTEAFF.

The chain joins TRBV6-5 to TRBJ2-5; D call uncertain. The germline gives CDR1 MNHEY, CDR2 SVGAGI. The CDR3 consists of 12 residues. V gave up 6 bases and J gave up 5 bases, with 10 bases separating them. CDR3 residues: CASRFLRETQYF. The CDR3 coding sequence is TGTGCCAGCAGATTCCTCCGTGAGACCCAGTACTTC.

This clonotype has a count of ten or more. The genes are TRBV6-1 and TRBJ2-5, with a tentative D call TRBD1 (6 bases). The CDR3 loop spans 15 amino acids. CDR1 is MNHNS, CDR2 SASEGT, per germline. The germline V and J ends were trimmed by 3 bases and 5 bases, with 16 bases remaining between them. The CDR3 loop is CASSDPQGPGETQYF. Here the CDR3 DNA reads TGTGCCAGCAGTGACCCACAGGGTCCGGGGGAGACCCAGTACTTC.

This clonotype showed up many times. The genes are TRBV2 and TRBJ2-7, with unresolved D. The CDR3 contains 14 residues. Trimming cost V 3 bases and J 1 base, with 10 bases left between them. CDR1 is SNHLY and CDR2 is FYNNEI in the germline V gene. CDR3 coding DNA: TGTGCCAGCAGTGATTGGACGTCGTCCTACGAGCAGTACTTC. Protein: CASSDWTSSYEQYF.

This clonotype was detected a few times. V is TRBV6-2 or TRBV6-3 and J is TRBJ1-5; D is ambiguous. Trimming took 2 bases from V and 9 from J, leaving 17 bases between them. This CDR3 has 15 residues. Germline V lookup: CDR1 MNHEY, CDR2 SVGEGT. As DNA, the CDR3 is TGTGCCAGCAGTTACGTCCCAGGTGCGGGGTTGCCCCAGCATTTT. Translated: CASSYVPGAGLPQHF.

This clonotype was found many times. The chain recombines TRBV20-1 with TRBJ2-5, with D unclear. Trimming pared 6 bases from V and 4 bases from J, leaving 9 bases between. Germline values: CDR1 DFQATT, CDR2 SNEGSKA (reference sequence). This CDR3 has 11 residues. CDR3 in amino acids: CSATPGETQYF. CDR3 DNA sequence: TGCAGTGCAACCCCTGGAGAGACCCAGTACTTC.

This clonotype was observed at least ten times. The gene calls are TRBV5-5 and TRBJ2-7, with D possibly matching TRBD2 (6 bases). Trimming left V 4 bases short and J 6 bases short, with 11 bases between. This CDR3 contains 12 residues. The germline V gene has CDR1 SGHKS and CDR2 YYEKEE (reference sequence). CDR3 bases: TGTGCCAGCAGCATGACTAGTCTCGAGCAGTACTTC. This translates into CASSMTSLEQYF.

This clonotype has a count of ten or more. The chain uses TRBV20-1 and TRBJ1-6; 12 nucleotides line up with TRBD1. J lost 1 base, V lost 5 bases, and 3 bases had no gene match. CDR1 and CDR2 (germline): DFQATT, SNEGSKA (reference sequence). The length of the CDR3 is 16 residues. This CDR3 is CSAPGQGASYNSPLHF. The CDR3 region has the DNA TGCAGTGCTCCGGGACAGGGGGCTTCCTATAATTCACCCCTCCACTTT.

This clonotype was seen more than once but under ten times. The CDR3 sequence: CASSMGTWGQETQYF. As DNA, the CDR3 is TGTGCCAGTAGTATGGGGACCTGGGGCCAAGAGACCCAGTACTTC. The chain combines TRBV19 with TRBJ2-5; tentatively, D is TRBD1 or TRBD2 (5 bases each). The V end lost 3 bases, the J end lost 1 base, and 12 bases lay between the germline ends. Per germline, CDR1 LNHDA and CDR2 SQIVND (reference sequence). This CDR3 has 15 residues.

This clonotype was seen many times. The V call is TRBV12-3 or TRBV12-4, the J call TRBJ1-5, with a weak D call TRBD1 (5 bases). Trimming left V 5 bases short and J 6 bases short, with 17 bases between. This CDR3 contains 15 residues. The CDR3 nucleotides read TGTGCCAGCAGTCCCCCTGCACCGGGGGGTCAGCCCCAGCATTTT. Protein sequence: CASSPPAPGGQPQHF.

The V call is TRBV18, the J call TRBJ1-3; D not resolved. The germline gives CDR1 KGHSH, CDR2 LQKENI. This CDR3 has 16 amino acids. The V end lost 2 bases, the J end lost 0 bases, and 11 bases lay between the germline ends. The CDR3, as DNA: TGTGCCAGCTCACCATCGGACGACCCCTCTGGAAACACCATATATTTT. This translates into CASSPSDDPSGNTIYF. Using reference TRBV18 and TRBJ1-3 for the parts outside the CDR3, the full variable domain is NAGVMQNPRHLVRRRGQEARLRCSPMKGHSHVYWYRQLPEEGLKFMVYLQKENIIDESGMPKERFSAEFPKEGPSILRIQQVVRGDSAAYFCASSPSDDPSGNTIYFGEGSWLTVV.

The V call is TRBV19, the J call TRBJ2-1; no firm D call. V was pared by 6 bases and J by 2 bases, with 14 bases between. The CDR3 runs to 15 residues. Germline V gives CDR1 LNHDA, CDR2 SQIVND (reference sequence). The CDR3 DNA reads as TGTGCCAGTAGCCTCCAGGAGTATACCTACAATGAGCAGTTCTTC. Translating gives CASSLQEYTYNEQFF.

The table lists this clonotype with many counts. CDR3 sequence: CASSLGSAGSTDTQYF. In DNA, the CDR3 is TGTGCCAGCAGCTTAGGCTCGGCAGGGAGCACAGATACGCAGTATTTT. The V gene is TRBV7-8, the J gene TRBJ2-3; D might be TRBD1 (5 bases). Germline-derived CDR1 and CDR2 are SGHVS and FQNEAQ. This CDR3 region has 16 residues. The V and J ends lost 1 base and 0 bases respectively, with 11 bases between them.

This clonotype was counted ten times or more. The genes are TRBV20-1 and TRBJ2-1; the D is unclear. The CDR3 loop spans 14 amino acids. V dropped 3 bases and J dropped 6 bases, with 15 bases sitting between them. Per germline, CDR1 DFQATT and CDR2 SNEGSKA (reference sequence). The CDR3 region is CSASSGRKPNEQFF. CDR3 in DNA: TGCAGTGCTAGTAGTGGACGCAAACCCAATGAGCAGTTCTTC.

This clonotype was picked up a small number of times. The chain's CDR3 is CASSQGVTGGGDTQYF. In nucleotides, the CDR3 is TGCGCCAGCAGCCAAGGGGTGACAGGGGGAGGGGATACGCAGTATTTT. The chain is built from TRBV4-1 and TRBJ2-3, with 9 bases matching TRBD1. CDR1 and CDR2 from the germline V gene are MGHRA and YSYEKL. This CDR3 contains 16 residues. Trimming at V came to 1 base and at J to 6 bases, leaving 8 bases not matched to a gene.